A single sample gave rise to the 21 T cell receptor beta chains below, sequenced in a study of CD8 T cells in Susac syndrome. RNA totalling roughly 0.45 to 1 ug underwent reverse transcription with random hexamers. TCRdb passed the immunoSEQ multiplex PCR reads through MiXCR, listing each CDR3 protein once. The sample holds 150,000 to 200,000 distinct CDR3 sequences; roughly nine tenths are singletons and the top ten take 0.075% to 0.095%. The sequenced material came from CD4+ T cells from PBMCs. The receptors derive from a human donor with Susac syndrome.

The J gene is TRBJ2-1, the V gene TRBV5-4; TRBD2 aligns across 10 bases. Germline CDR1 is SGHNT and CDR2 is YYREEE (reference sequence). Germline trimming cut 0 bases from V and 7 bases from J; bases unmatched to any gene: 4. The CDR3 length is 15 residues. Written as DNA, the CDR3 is TGTGCCAGCAGCTTGGACCCAGCGGGAGGGAATGAGCAGTTCTTC. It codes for CASSLDPAGGNEQFF.

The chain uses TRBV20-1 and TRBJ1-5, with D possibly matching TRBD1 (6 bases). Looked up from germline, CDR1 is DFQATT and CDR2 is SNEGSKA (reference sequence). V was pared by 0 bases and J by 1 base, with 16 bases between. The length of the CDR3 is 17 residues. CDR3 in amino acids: CSARDLGGPPSNQPQHF. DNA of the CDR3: TGCAGTGCTAGAGATCTCGGGGGGCCGCCGAGCAATCAGCCCCAGCATTTT.

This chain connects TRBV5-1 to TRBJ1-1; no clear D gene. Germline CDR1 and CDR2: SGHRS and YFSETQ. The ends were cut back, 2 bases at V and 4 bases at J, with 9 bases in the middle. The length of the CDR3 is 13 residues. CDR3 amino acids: CASSFNSPTEAFF. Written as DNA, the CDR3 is TGCGCCAGCAGCTTCAACAGCCCCACTGAAGCTTTCTTT. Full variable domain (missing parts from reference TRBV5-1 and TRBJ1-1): KAGVTQTPRYLIKTRGQQVTLSCSPISGHRSVSWYQQTPGQGLQFLFEYFSETQRNKGNFPGRFSGRQFSNSRSEMNVSTLELGDSALYLCASSFNSPTEAFFGQGTRLTVV.

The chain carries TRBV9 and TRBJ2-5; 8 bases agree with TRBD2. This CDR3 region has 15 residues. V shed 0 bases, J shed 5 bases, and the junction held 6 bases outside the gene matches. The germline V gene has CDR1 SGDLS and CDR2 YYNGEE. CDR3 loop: CASSVGAGDGETQYF. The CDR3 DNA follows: TGTGCCAGCAGCGTAGGAGCGGGGGACGGCGAGACCCAGTACTTC. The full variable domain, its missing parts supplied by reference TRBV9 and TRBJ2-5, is DSGVTQTPKHLITATGQRVTLRCSPRSGDLSVYWYQQSLDQGLQFLIQYYNGEERAKGNILERFSAQQFPDLHSELNLSSLELGDSALYFCASSVGAGDGETQYFGPGTRLLVL.

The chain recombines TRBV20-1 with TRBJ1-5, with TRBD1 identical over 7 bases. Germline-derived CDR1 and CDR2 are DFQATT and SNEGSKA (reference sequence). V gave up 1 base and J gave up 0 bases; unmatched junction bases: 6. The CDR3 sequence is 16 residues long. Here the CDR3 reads CSARASGGSSNQPQHF. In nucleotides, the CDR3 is TGCAGTGCTAGAGCTTCAGGGGGTTCTAGCAATCAGCCCCAGCATTTT.

For the CDR3, the DNA is TGCGCCAGCAGACAACCGGGACAGGGGCATGCTGAAGCTTTCTTT. This gives the protein CASRQPGQGHAEAFF. The chain couples TRBV4-1 to TRBJ1-1; TRBD1 matches 10 bases. The CDR3 is 15 residues long. Germline V gene sequence: CDR1 MGHRA, CDR2 YSYEKL. V dropped 6 bases and J dropped 6; count of bases not matched to a gene: 10.

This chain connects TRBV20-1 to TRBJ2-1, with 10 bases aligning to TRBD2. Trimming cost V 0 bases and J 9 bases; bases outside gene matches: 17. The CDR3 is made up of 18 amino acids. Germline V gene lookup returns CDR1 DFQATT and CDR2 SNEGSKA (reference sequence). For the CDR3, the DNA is TGCAGTGCTAGAGATCTGTACTCTGGGACTAGCGTTTCGGCTGAGCAGTTCTTC. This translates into CSARDLYSGTSVSAEQFF.

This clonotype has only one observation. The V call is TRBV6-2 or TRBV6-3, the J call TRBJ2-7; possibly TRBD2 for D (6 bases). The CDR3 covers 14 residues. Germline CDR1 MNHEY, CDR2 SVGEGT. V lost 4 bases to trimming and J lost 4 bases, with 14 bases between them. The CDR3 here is CASSFTSRVYEQYF. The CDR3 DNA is TGTGCCAGCAGTTTTACTAGCAGAGTATACGAGCAGTACTTC.

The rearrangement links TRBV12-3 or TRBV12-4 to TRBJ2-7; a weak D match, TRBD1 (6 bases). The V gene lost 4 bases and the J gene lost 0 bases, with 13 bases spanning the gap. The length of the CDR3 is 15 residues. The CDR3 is CASSSRQAPSYEQYF. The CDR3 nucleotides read TGTGCCAGCAGTTCTCGACAGGCACCCTCCTACGAGCAGTACTTC.

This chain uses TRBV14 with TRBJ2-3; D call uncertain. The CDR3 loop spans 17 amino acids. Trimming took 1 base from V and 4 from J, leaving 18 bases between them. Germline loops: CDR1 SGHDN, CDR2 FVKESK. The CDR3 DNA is TGTGCCAGCAGCCAAGTCAGATCTAGTGGTTTCGCAGATACGCAGTATTTT. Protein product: CASSQVRSSGFADTQYF.

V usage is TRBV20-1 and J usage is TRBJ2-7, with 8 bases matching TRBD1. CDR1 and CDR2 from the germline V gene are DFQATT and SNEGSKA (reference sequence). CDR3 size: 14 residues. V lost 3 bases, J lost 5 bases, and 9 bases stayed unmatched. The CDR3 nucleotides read TGCAGTGCTAGGGCTAGGACAGGGAACCACGAGCAGTACTTC. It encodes CSARARTGNHEQYF.

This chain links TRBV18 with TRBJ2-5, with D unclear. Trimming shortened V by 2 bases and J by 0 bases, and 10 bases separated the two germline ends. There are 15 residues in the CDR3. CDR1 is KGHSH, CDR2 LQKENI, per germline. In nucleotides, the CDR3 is TGTGCCAGCTCACCATCAGCACGGAACCAAGAGACCCAGTACTTC. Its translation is CASSPSARNQETQYF.

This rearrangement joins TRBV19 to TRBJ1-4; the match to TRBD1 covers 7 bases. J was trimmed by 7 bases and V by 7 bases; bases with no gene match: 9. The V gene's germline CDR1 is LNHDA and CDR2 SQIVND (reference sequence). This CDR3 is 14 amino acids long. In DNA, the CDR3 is TGTGCCAGTACCAAGACAGGGTTTGGTGAAAAACTGTTTTTT. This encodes CASTKTGFGEKLFF.

The CDR3 loop reads CASSQGYSGSPSDTQYF. The CDR3 DNA is TGTGCCAGCAGCCAAGGGTATAGCGGGAGCCCTTCGGATACGCAGTATTTT. The chain couples TRBV4-2 to TRBJ2-3; 9 bases agree with TRBD2. This CDR3 is 17 amino acids long. V trimming: 1 base; J trimming: 6 bases; junction bases outside the gene matches: 11. Germline CDR1 and CDR2: LGHNA and YNFKEQ.

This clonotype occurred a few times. The CDR3 loop reads CASSPFNQPQHF. The CDR3 DNA is TGTGCCAGCAGCCCCTTCAATCAGCCCCAGCATTTT. The chain uses TRBV4-2 and TRBJ1-5; no firm D call. Per germline, CDR1 LGHNA and CDR2 YNFKEQ. V lost 4 bases, J lost 3 bases, and 4 bases lay in between. The CDR3 covers 12 residues.

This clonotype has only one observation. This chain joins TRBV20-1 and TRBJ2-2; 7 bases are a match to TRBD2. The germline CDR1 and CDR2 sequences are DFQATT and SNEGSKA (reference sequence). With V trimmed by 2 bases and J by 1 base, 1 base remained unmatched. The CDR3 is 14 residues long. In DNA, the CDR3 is TGCAGTGCTAGACCGGGGGGGAACACCGGGGAGCTGTTTTTT. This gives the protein CSARPGGNTGELFF.

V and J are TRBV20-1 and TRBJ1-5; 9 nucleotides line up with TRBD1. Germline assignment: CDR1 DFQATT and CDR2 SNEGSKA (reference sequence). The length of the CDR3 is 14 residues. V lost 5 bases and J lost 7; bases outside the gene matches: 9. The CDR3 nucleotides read TGCAGTGCTGTACAGGGGGCGCCTGGGCAGCCCCAGCATTTT. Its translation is CSAVQGAPGQPQHF.

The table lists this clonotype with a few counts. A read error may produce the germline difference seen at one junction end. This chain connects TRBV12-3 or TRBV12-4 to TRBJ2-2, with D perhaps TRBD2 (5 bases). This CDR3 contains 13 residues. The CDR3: CASSLAYTGELFF. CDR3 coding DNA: TGTGCCAGCAGTTTAGCTTATACCGGGGAGTTGTTTTTT.

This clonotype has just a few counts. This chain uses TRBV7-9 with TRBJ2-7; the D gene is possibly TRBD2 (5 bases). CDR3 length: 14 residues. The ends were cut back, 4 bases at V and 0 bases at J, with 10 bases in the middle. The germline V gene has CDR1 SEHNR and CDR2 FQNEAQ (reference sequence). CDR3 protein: CASSSTGDSYEQYF. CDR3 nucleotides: TGTGCCAGCAGCTCCACCGGGGACTCCTACGAGCAGTACTTC. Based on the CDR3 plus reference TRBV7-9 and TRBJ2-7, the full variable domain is DTGVSQNPRHKITKRGQNVTFRCDPISEHNRLYWYRQTLGQGPEFLTYFQNEAQLEKSRLLSDRFSAERPKGSFSTLEIQRTEQGDSAMYLCASSSTGDSYEQYFGPGTRLTVT.

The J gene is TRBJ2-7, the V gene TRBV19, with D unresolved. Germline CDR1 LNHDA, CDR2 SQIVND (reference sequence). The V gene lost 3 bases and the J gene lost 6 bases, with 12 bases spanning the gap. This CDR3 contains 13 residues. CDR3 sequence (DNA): TGTGCCAGTAGTATTGACGGACGACTCGAGCAGTACTTC. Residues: CASSIDGRLEQYF.

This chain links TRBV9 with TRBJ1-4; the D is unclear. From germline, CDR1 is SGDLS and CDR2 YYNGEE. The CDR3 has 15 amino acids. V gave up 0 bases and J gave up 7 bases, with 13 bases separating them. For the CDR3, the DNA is TGTGCCAGCAGCGTAGGGGCAGCCAGCATTGAAAAACTGTTTTTT. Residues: CASSVGAASIEKLFF.